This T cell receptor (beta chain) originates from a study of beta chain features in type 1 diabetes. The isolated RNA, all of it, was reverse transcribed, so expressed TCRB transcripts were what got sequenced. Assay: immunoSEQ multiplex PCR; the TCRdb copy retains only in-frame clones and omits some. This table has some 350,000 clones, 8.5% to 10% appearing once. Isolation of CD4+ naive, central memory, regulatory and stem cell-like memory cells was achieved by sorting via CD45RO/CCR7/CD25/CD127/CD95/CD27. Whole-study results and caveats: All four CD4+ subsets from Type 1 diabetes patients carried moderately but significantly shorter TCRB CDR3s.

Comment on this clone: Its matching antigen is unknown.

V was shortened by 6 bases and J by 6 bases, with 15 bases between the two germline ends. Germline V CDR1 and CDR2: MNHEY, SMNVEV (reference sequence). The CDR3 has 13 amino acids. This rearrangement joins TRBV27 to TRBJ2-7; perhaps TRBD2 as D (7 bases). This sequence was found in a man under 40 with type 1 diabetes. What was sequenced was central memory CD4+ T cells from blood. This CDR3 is CASRYREGREQYF. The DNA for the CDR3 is TGTGCCAGCAGATACAGGGAGGGGCGCGAGCAGTACTTC.